The 10 T cell receptor beta chains given below trace back to one sample, sequenced in a study of CD4 and CD8 cells across lung adenocarcinoma regions. TCRdb reprocessed the PCR reads with MiXCR, giving one entry per CDR3 protein. The sample lists tens of thousands of distinct CDR3 sequences, about half occurring once. The source material was CD8+ T cells from the center of a lung tumor. The receptors shown here come from a female donor with lung adenocarcinoma. The CD4 and CD8 labels of this study may be unreliable.

This clonotype was counted ten times or more. V gene TRBV6-1 combines with J gene TRBJ2-3, with D unresolved. Trimming took off 3 bases at V and 6 bases at J, with 10 bases between the two ends. This CDR3 region has 13 residues. Germline V lookup: CDR1 MNHNS, CDR2 SASEGT. The CDR3 DNA is TGTGCCAGCAGTGACCCCTGGGTGGATACGCAGTATTTT. It translates to CASSDPWVDTQYF.

This clonotype appeared many times. This chain links TRBV27 with TRBJ2-5; D might be TRBD2 (7 bases). Near its end, the DNA agrees better with TRBJ2-7, so the J call may be wrong. The CDR3 consists of 15 residues. Germline loops: CDR1 MNHEY, CDR2 SMNVEV (reference sequence). As DNA, the CDR3 is TGTGCCAGCAGTTTGAGGGGGGGGAGTACCTACGAGCAGTACTTC. Protein product: CASSLRGGSTYEQYF.

On this clonotype: A read error may produce the germline difference seen at one junction end. This sequence joins TRBV4-1 and TRBJ2-3; D is possibly TRBD1 or TRBD2 (5 bases each). The germline V gene has CDR1 MGHRA and CDR2 YSYEKL. CDR3 length: 14 residues. CDR3 sequence: CASRGLGDTDTQYF. Written as DNA, the CDR3 is TGCGCCAGCAGGGGGCTGGGAGACACAGATACTCAGTATTTT.

This clonotype was counted a few times. The chain couples TRBV10-2 to TRBJ2-4; D remains ambiguous. The CDR3 is 13 residues long. Germline values: CDR1 WSHSY, CDR2 SAAADI. With 3 bases removed from V and 0 bases from J, the gap between germline ends came to 3 bases. CDR3 loop: CASSDLAKNIQYF. The CDR3 coding sequence is TGCGCCAGCAGTGACTTAGCCAAAAACATTCAGTACTTC.

This rearrangement joins TRBV3-1 to TRBJ2-2; the D gene is possibly TRBD2 (5 bases). The V gene's germline CDR1 is LGHDT and CDR2 YNNKEL (reference sequence). Trimming removed 1 base from V and 6 bases from J, with 12 bases in between. The CDR3 sequence is 15 residues long. CDR3 nucleotide sequence: TGTGCCAGCAGCCAAGGACCTAGCAGCCCCGGGGAGCTGTTTTTT. This codes for CASSQGPSSPGELFF.

This chain joins TRBV7-7 and TRBJ2-6; 10 bases match TRBD1. CDR1 is SSHAT, CDR2 FNYEAQ, per germline (reference sequence). Trimming cost V 8 bases and J 0 bases; bases outside gene matches: 10. This CDR3 has 18 amino acids. This CDR3 reads CASSPGTGANSGANVLTF. CDR3 in DNA: TGTGCCAGCTCCCCCGGGACAGGGGCCAACTCTGGGGCCAACGTCCTGACTTTC.

This clonotype turned up a few times. The rearrangement joins TRBV29-1 to TRBJ2-3, with no clear D. V gave up 6 bases and J gave up 0 bases, with 16 bases separating them. The CDR3 extends over 15 amino acids. From germline, CDR1 is SQVTM and CDR2 ANQGSEA. The CDR3 sequence is CSVRRTWPSTDTQYF. Written as DNA, the CDR3 is TGCAGCGTCCGAAGGACGTGGCCTAGCACAGATACGCAGTATTTT.

Of note for this clonotype: Mismatch with germline at one junction end may stem from a read error. The CDR3 sequence: CATRRGLGPDTQYF. The CDR3 DNA sequence: TGTGCCACTCGACGGGGATTGGGCCCAGATACCCAGTATTTC. The V call is TRBV10-3, the J call TRBJ2-5, with D possibly matching TRBD2 (5 bases). The CDR3 loop spans 14 amino acids. CDR1 ENHRY and CDR2 SYGVKD come from the germline V gene.

This chain connects TRBV27 to TRBJ2-5; D might be TRBD2 (6 bases). This CDR3 comprises 15 residues. The germline V gene encodes CDR1 MNHEY and CDR2 SMNVEV (reference sequence). Trimming shortened V by 11 bases and J by 11 bases, and 30 bases separated the two germline ends. In DNA form, the CDR3 reads TGTGCCGCCGGGCTCGGGCGCGGGGACCAAGATACGCAGTACTTC. Encoded protein: CAAGLGRGDQDTQYF.

J is TRBJ2-4 and V is TRBV10-2, with 11 positions matching TRBD1. Germline loops: CDR1 WSHSY, CDR2 SAAADI. This CDR3 has 15 amino acids. After removal of 9 bases from V and 12 bases from J, the junction contained 16 bases not matched to a gene. CDR3 protein: CARGQGGGDKDTQYF. The CDR3 DNA is TGCGCCAGGGGACAGGGGGGCGGTGACAAAGACACTCAGTACTTC.